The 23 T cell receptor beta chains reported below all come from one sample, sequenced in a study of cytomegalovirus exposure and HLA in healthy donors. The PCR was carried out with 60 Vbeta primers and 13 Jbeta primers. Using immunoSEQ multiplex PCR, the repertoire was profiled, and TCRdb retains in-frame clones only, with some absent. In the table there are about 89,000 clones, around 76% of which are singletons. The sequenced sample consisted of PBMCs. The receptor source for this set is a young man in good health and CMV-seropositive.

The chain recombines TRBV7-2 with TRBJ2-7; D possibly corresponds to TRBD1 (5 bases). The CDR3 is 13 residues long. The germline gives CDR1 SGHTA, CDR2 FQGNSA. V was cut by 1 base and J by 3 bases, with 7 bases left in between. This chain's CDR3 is CASSLGQNYEQYF. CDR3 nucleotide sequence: TGTGCCAGCAGCTTAGGACAGAACTACGAGCAGTACTTC.

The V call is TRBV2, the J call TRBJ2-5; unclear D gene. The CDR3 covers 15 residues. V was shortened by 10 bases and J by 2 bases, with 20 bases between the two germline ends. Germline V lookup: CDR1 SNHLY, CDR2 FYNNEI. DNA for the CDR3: TGTGCCATGCGTCGGGTCAAAAAAGTACAAGAGACCCAGTACTTC. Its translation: CAMRRVKKVQETQYF.

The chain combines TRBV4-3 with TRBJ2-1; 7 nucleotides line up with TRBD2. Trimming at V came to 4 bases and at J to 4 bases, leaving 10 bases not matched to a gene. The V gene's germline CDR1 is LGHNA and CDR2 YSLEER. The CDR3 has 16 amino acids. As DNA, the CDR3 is TGCGCCAGCAGCCGCGGAAGCGGGGACCCTTACAATGAGCAGTTCTTC. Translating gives CASSRGSGDPYNEQFF.

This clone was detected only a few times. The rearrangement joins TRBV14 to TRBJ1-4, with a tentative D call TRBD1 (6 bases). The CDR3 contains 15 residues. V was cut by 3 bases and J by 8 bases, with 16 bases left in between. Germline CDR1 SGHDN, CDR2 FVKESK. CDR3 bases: TGTGCCAGCAGCCACGATCTGGGGGCTAGAGAAAAACTGTTTTTT. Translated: CASSHDLGAREKLFF.

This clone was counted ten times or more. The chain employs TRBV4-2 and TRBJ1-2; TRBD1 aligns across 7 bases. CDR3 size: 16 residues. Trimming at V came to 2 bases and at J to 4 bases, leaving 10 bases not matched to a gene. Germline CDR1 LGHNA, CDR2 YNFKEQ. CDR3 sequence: CASSQTPGDSAYGYTF. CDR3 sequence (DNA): TGTGCCAGCAGCCAAACCCCCGGGGACAGTGCCTATGGCTACACCTTC.

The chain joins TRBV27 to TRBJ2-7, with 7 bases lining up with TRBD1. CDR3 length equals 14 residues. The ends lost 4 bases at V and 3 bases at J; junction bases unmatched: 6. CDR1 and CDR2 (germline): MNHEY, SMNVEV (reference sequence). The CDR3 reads CASSWGQGVYEQYF. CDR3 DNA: TGTGCCAGCAGTTGGGGTCAGGGGGTCTACGAGCAGTACTTC.

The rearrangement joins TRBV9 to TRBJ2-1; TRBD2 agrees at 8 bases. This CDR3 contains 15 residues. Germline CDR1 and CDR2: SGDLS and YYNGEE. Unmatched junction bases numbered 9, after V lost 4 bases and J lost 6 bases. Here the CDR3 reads CASSPPGGPSNEQFF. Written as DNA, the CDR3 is TGTGCCAGCAGCCCCCCGGGGGGGCCGAGCAATGAGCAGTTCTTC. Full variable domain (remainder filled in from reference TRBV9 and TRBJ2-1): DSGVTQTPKHLITATGQRVTLRCSPRSGDLSVYWYQQSLDQGLQFLIQYYNGEERAKGNILERFSAQQFPDLHSELNLSSLELGDSALYFCASSPPGGPSNEQFFGPGTRLTVL.

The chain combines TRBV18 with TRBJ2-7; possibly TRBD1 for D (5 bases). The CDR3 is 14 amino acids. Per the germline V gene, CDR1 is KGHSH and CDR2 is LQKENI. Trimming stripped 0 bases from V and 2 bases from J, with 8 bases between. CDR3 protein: CASSPPIRAYEQYF. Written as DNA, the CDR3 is TGTGCCAGCTCACCACCGATCAGGGCCTACGAGCAGTACTTC.

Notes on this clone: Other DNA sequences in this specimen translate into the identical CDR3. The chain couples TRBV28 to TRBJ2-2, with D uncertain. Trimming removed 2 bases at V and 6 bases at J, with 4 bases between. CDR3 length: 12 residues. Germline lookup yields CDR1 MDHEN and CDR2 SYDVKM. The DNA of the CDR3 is TGTGCCAGCAGTTTACGGGCCGGGGAGCTGTTTTTT. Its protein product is CASSLRAGELFF.

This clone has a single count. The CDR3 region has the DNA TGTGCCAGCAACGGGGACAGGGCGAAAGAAAAACTGTTTTTT. Translating gives CASNGDRAKEKLFF. The chain has TRBV6-6 and TRBJ1-4; TRBD1 matches at 9 bases. Germline trimming cut 7 bases from V and 8 bases from J; bases unmatched to any gene: 8. The CDR3 contains 14 residues. Germline assignment: CDR1 MNHNY and CDR2 SVGAGI (reference sequence).

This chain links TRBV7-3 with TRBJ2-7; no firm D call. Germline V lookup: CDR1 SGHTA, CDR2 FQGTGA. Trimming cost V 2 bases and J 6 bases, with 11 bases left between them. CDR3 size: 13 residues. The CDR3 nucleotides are TGTGCCAGCAGCTTAGAGTTGGGCTCCGAGCAGTACTTC. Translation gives CASSLELGSEQYF.

DNA of the CDR3: TGTGCCAGCTCCAGGGACAGGGATGTCTATGGCTACACCTTC. Translating it yields CASSRDRDVYGYTF. The chain recombines TRBV18 with TRBJ1-2, with 9 bases aligning to TRBD1. Trimming took 6 bases from V and 4 from J; bases not matched to a gene: 6. Germline V lookup: CDR1 KGHSH, CDR2 LQKENI. This CDR3 comprises 14 residues.

CDR3 region: CASSLVAGANSPLHF. DNA for the CDR3: TGTGCCAGCAGCTTAGTAGCGGGGGCCAATTCACCCCTCCACTTT. V is TRBV7-9 and J is TRBJ1-6, with TRBD1 as a possible D gene (6 bases). Trimming removed 1 base from V and 7 bases from J, with 11 bases in between. CDR3 length: 15 amino acids. Looked up from germline, CDR1 is SEHNR and CDR2 is FQNEAQ (reference sequence).

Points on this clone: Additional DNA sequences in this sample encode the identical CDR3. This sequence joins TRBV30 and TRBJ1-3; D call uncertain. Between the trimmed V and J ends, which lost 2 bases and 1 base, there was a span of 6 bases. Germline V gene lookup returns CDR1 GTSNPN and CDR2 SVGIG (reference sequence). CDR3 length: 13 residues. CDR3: CAWSSGSGNTIYF. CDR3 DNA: TGTGCCTGGAGTTCGGGGTCTGGAAACACCATATATTTT.

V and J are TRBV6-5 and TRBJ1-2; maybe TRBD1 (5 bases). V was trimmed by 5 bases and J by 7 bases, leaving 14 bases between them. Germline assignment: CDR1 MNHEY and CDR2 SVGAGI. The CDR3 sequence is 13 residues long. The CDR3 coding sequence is TGTGCCAGCAGTCTGGACCGCCAGGGTGGCTACACCTTC. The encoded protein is CASSLDRQGGYTF.

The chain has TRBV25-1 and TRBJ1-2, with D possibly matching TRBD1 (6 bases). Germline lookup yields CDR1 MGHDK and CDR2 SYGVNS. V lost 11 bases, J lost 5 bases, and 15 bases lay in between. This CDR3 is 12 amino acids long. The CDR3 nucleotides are TGTGCCGGTCCACAGGGCCGGTATGGCTACACCTTC. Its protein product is CAGPQGRYGYTF.

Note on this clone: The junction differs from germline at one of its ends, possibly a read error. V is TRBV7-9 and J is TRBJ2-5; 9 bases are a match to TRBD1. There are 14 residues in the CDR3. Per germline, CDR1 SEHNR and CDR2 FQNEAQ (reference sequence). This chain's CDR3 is CSSSPRDRGETQYF. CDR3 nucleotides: TGTTCCAGCAGCCCCCGAGACAGGGGGGAGACCCAGTACTTC.

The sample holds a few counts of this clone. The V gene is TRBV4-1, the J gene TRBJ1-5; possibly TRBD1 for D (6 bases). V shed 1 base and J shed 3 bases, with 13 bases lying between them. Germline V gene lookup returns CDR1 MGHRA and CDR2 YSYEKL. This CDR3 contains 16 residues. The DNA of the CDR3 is TGCGCCAGCAGCCAAGGTAGTGACAGGTACAATCAGCCCCAGCATTTT. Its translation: CASSQGSDRYNQPQHF.

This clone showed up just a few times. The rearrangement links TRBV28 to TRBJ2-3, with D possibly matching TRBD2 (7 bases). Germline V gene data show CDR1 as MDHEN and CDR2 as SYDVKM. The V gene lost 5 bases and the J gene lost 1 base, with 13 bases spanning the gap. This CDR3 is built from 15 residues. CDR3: CASSPLGGGTDTQYF. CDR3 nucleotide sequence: TGTGCCAGCAGTCCCCTAGGGGGGGGCACAGATACGCAGTATTTT.

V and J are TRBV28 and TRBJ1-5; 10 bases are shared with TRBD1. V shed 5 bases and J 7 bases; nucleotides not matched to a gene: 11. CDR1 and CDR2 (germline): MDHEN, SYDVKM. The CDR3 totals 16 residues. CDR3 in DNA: TGTGCCAGCAGTCCGTCCGGGACAGGGGACGGACAGCCCCAGCATTTT. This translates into CASSPSGTGDGQPQHF.

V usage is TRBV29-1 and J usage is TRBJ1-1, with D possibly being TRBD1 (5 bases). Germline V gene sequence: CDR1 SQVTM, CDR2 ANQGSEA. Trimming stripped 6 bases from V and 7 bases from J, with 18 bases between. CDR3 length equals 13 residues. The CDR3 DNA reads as TGCAGCGTCCCCTCGCCTAGTGACAGTGAAGCTTTCTTT. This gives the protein CSVPSPSDSEAFF.

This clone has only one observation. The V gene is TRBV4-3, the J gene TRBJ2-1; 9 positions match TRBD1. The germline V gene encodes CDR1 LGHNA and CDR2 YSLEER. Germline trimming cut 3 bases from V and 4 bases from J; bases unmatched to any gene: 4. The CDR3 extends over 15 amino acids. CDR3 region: CASSQTGGLYNEQFF. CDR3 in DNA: TGCGCCAGCAGCCAGACAGGGGGGCTATACAATGAGCAGTTCTTC.

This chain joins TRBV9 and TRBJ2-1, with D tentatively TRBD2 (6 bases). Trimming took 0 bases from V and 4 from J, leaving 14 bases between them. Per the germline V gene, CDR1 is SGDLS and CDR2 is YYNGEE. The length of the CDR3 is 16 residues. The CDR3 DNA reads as TGTGCCAGCAGCGTAGCGGTTGGGCGGGGTTACAATGAGCAGTTCTTC. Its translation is CASSVAVGRGYNEQFF.